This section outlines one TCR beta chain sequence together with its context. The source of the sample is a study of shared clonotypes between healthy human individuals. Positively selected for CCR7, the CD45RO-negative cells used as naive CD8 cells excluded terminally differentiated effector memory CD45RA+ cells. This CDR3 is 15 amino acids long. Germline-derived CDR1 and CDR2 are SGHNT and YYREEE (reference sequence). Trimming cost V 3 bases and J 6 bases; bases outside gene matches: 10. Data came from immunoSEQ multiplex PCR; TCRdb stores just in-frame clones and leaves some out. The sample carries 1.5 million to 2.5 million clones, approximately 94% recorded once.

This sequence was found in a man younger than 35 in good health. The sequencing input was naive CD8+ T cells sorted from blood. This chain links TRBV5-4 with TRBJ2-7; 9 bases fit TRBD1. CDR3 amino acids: CASSSPGQGSSEQYF. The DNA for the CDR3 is TGTGCCAGCAGCTCGCCGGGACAGGGTAGTAGCGAGCAGTACTTC.